This record looks at one TCR beta chain sequence and its context. Germline CDR1 is LNHDA and CDR2 is SQIVND (reference sequence). With 4 bases clipped from V and 4 bases from J, the junction kept 11 bases outside the gene matches. The CDR3 runs to 16 residues. The record originates from a study of cytomegalovirus exposure and HLA in healthy donors. The wider study: About 85 million unique TCR sequences came from HLA-typed donors in an early release.

Use of 60 Vbeta and 13 Jbeta primers characterized the PCR. Assay: immunoSEQ multiplex PCR; the TCRdb copy retains only in-frame clones and omits some. The sample includes over 200,000 clones, more than 75% seen only once; the top ten take approximately 6.5%. The sequence came from a man aged 35 to 55 in good health and CMV-seropositive. The gene calls are TRBV19 and TRBJ2-5; 8 positions agree with TRBD1. Sequenced material: PBMCs. The CDR3 DNA is TGTGCCAGTAGTAGCGCCCCCGGGACAGGAGCAGAGACCCAGTACTTC. It yields the protein CASSSAPGTGAETQYF. The full variable domain, in which reference TRBV19 and TRBJ2-5 provide the parts outside the CDR3, is DGGITQSPKYLFRKEGQNVTLSCEQNLNHDAMYWYRQDPGQGLRLIYYSQIVNDFQKGDIAEGYSVSREKKESFPLTVTSAQKNPTAFYLCASSSAPGTGAETQYFGPGTRLLVL.